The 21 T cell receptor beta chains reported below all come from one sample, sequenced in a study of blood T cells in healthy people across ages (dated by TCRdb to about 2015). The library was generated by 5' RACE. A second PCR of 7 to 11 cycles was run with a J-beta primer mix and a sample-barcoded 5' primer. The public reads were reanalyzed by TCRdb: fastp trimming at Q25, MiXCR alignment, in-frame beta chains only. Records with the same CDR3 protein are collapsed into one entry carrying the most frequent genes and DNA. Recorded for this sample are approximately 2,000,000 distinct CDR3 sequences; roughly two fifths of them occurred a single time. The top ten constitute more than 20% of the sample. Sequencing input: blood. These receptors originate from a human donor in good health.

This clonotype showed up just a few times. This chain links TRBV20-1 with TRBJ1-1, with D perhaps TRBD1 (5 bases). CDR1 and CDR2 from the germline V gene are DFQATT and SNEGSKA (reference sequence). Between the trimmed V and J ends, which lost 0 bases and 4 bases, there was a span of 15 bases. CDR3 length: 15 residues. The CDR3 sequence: CSARDPDEGPTEAFF. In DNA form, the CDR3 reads TGCAGTGCTAGAGACCCGGACGAGGGGCCCACTGAAGCTTTCTTT.

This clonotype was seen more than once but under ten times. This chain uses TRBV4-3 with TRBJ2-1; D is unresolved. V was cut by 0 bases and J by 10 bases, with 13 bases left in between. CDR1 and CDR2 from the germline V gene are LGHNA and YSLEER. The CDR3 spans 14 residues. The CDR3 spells CASSQEIGAGEQFF. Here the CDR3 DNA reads TGCGCCAGCAGCCAAGAGATCGGTGCAGGCGAGCAGTTCTTC.

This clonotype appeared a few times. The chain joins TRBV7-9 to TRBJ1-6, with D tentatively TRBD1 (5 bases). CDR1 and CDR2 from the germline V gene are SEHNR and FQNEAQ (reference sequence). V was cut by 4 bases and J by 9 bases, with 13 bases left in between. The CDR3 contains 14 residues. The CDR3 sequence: CASSSTGQSSPLHF. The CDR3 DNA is TGTGCCAGCAGCTCCACAGGTCAATCTTCACCCCTCCACTTT.

The CDR3, as DNA: TGTGCCAGCAGCTTGAGAACAGGGCAGTCCAATCAGCCCCAGCATTTT. Its protein is CASSLRTGQSNQPQHF. The chain links TRBV7-2 to TRBJ1-5; a weak D match, TRBD1 (6 bases). The V end lost 3 bases, the J end lost 3 bases, and 15 bases lay between the germline ends. This CDR3 is built from 16 residues. Germline CDR1 SGHTA, CDR2 FQGNSA.

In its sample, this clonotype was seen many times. The CDR3: CSVEGQGRAGNYGYTF. The CDR3 nucleotides read TGCAGCGTTGAAGGACAGGGTAGGGCTGGTAACTATGGCTACACCTTC. The rearrangement joins TRBV29-1 to TRBJ1-2; 7 bases fit TRBD1. V shed 1 base and J 1 base; nucleotides not matched to a gene: 9. The CDR3 spans 16 residues. From germline, CDR1 is SQVTM and CDR2 ANQGSEA.

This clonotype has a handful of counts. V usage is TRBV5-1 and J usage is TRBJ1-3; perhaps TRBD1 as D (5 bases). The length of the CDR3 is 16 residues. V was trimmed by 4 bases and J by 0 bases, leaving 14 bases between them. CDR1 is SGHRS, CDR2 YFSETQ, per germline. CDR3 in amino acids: CASSPDPTDSGNTIYF. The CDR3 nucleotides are TGCGCCAGCAGCCCAGATCCGACAGACTCTGGAAACACCATATATTTT.

CDR3 in amino acids: CGTGGAYNEQFF. CDR3 in DNA: TGTGGTACGGGGGGGGCCTACAATGAGCAGTTCTTC. The V and J genes are TRBV10-3 and TRBJ2-1, with TRBD2 matching 8 bases. Germline values: CDR1 ENHRY, CDR2 SYGVKD. The CDR3 is 12 amino acids.

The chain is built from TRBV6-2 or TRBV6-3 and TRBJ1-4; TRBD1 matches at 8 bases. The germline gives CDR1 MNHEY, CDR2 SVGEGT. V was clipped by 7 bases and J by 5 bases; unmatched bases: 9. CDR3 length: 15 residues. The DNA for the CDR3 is TGTGCCAGCACCCGACCGGGACAGGAAAATGAAAAACTGTTTTTT. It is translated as CASTRPGQENEKLFF.

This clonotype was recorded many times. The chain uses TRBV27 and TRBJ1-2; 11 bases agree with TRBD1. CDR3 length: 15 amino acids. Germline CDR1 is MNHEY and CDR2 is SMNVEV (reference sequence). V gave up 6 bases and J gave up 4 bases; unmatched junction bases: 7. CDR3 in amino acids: CASSLGTGGIYGYTF. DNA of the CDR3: TGTGCCAGCAGCCTGGGGACAGGGGGTATCTATGGCTACACCTTC.

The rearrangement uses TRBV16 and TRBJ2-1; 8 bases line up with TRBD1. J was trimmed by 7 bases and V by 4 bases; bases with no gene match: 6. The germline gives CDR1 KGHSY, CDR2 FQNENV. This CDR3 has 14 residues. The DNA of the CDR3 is TGTGCCAGCAGCCCCCCGACAGGGGAGAATGAGCAGTTCTTC. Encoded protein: CASSPPTGENEQFF.

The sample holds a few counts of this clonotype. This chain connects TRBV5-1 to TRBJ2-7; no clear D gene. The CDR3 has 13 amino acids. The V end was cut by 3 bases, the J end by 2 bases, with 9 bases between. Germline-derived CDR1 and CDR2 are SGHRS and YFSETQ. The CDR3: CASSWTNTYEQYF. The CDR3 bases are TGCGCCAGCAGCTGGACGAATACCTACGAGCAGTACTTC. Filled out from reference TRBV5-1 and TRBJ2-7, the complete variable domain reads KAGVTQTPRYLIKTRGQQVTLSCSPISGHRSVSWYQQTPGQGLQFLFEYFSETQRNKGNFPGRFSGRQFSNSRSEMNVSTLELGDSALYLCASSWTNTYEQYFGPGTRLTVT.

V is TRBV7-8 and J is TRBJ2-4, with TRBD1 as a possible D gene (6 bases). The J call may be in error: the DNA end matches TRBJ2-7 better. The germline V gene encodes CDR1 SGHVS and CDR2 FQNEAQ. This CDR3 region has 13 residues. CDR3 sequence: CASSQGHPTEQYF. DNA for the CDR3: TGTGCCAGCAGCCAGGGACACCCTACCGAGCAGTACTTC.

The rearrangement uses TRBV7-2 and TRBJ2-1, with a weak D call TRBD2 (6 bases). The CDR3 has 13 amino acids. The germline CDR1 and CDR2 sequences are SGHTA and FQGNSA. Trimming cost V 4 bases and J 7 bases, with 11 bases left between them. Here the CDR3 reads CASSWRGQNEQFF. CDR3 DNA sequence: TGTGCCAGCAGCTGGCGGGGCCAGAATGAGCAGTTCTTC.

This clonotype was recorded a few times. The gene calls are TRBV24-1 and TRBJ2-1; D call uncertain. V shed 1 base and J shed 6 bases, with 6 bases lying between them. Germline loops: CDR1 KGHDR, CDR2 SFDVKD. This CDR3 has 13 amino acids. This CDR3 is CATSDFGPNEQFF. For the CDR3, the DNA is TGTGCCACCAGTGATTTTGGACCCAATGAGCAGTTCTTC.

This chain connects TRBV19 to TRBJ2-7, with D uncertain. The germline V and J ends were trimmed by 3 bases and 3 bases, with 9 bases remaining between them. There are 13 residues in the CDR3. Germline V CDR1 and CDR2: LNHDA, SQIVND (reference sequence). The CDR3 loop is CASSIKRDYEQYF. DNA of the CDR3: TGTGCCAGTAGTATCAAAAGGGACTACGAGCAGTACTTC.

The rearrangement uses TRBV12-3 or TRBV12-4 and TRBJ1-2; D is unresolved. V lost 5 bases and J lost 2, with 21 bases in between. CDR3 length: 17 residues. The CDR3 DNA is TGTGCCAGCAGTGCCCGTTCGTGGGTTTTCTGGAACTATGGCTACACCTTC. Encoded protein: CASSARSWVFWNYGYTF.

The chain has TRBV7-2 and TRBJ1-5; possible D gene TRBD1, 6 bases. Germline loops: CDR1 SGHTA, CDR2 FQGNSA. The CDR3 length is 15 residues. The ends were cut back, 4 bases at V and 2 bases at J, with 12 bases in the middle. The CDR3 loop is CASSWGGEGNQPQHF. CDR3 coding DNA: TGTGCCAGCAGCTGGGGGGGCGAGGGCAATCAGCCCCAGCATTTT.

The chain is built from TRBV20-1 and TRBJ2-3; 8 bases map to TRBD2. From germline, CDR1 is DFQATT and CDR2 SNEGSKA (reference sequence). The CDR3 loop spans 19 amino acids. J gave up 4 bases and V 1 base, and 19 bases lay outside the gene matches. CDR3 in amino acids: CSARVGILSGGPRADTQYF. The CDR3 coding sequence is TGCAGTGCTAGAGTGGGCATATTGAGCGGGGGCCCTAGGGCAGATACGCAGTATTTT.

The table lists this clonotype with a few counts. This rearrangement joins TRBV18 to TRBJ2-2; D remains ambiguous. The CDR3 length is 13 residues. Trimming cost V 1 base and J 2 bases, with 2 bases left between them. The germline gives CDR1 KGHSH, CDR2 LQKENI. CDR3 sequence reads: CASSPLNTGELFF. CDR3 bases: TGTGCCAGCTCACCACTAAACACCGGGGAGCTGTTTTTT.

CDR3: CASTTGGGTDTQYF. DNA of the CDR3: TGTGCCAGCACTACTGGCGGGGGGACAGATACGCAGTATTTT. V usage is TRBV12-3 or TRBV12-4 and J usage is TRBJ2-3; TRBD2 matches 8 bases. The trim removed 7 bases at V and 3 bases at J, leaving 6 bases unmatched. The CDR3 is 14 amino acids.

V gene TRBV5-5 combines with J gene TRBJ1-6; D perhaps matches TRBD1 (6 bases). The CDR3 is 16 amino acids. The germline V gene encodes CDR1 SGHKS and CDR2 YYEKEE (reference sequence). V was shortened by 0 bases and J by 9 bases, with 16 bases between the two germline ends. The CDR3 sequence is CASSLAGTILPSPLHF. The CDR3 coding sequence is TGTGCCAGCAGCTTGGCCGGGACAATTCTCCCTTCACCCCTCCACTTT. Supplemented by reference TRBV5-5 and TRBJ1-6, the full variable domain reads DAGVTQSPTHLIKTRGQQVTLRCSPISGHKSVSWYQQVLGQGPQFIFQYYEKEERGRGNFPDRFSARQFPNYSSELNVNALLLGDSALYLCASSLAGTILPSPLHFGNGTRLTVT.